In this sample, the clone carrying this T cell receptor (beta chain) turned up many times. The data derive from a study of T cells after yellow fever vaccination. Germline V gene lookup returns CDR1 SEHNR and CDR2 FQNEAQ (reference sequence). The V end was cut by 5 bases, the J end by 1 base, with 9 bases between. CDR3 size: 14 residues. For TCR, cDNA came from 5'RACE template switching, which added a universal primer site and UMIs. TCRdb re-called the 5' RACE reads with MiXCR, one entry per CDR3 protein. The data show some 130,000 distinct CDR3 sequences, approximately 6.6% seen once. This sequence was found in a man aged 25 to 45 who received the YFV17D yellow fever vaccine. The rearrangement uses TRBV7-9 and TRBJ2-4, with D unclear. Material: CD4+ T cells sorted from PBMCs, obtained 10 days after the yellow fever booster vaccination. For the CDR3, the DNA is TGTGCCAGCAGCCCGGATTTGGCCAAAAACATTCAGTACTTC. This gives the protein CASSPDLAKNIQYF.